Listed below are T cell receptor beta chains from one sample, sequenced in a study of T cells in Graves' hyperthyroidism and ophthalmopathy. MiXCR was run by TCRdb on the multiplex PCR reads, yielding one entry per CDR3 protein. The table has under 200,000 distinct CDR3 sequences, roughly 9.4% seen once. Material: blood. The receptors originated from a woman between 18 and 29 years old with Graves' hyperthyroidism that later progressed to Graves' ophthalmopathy. CDR3s include the opening cysteine and the closing phenylalanine or tryptophan. D genes are given only for firm matches. For some rows the clone size is stated as once, few or many, or as a class when expanded; others skip it.

D,size,V,J,CDR3,DNA
.,many,TRBV30,TRBJ2-1,CAWSFQAYNEQFF,TGTGCCTGGAGTTTCCAGGCCTACAATGAGCAGTTCTTC
.,many,TRBV7-8,TRBJ1-5,CASSLARGGRGNQPQHF,TGTGCCAGCAGCTTAGCACGTGGGGGAAGGGGCAATCAGCCCCAGCATTTT
TRBD2,many,TRBV28,TRBJ2-1,CASSPRVRSGGAQFF,TGTGCCAGCAGTCCCAGGGTTCGTAGCGGGGGGGCCCAGTTCTTC
.,many,TRBV6-1,TRBJ2-2,CASSEAVGGGTGELFF,TGTGCCAGCAGTGAAGCTGTGGGGGGCGGCACCGGGGAGCTGTTTTTT
TRBD1,many,TRBV28,TRBJ2-5,CASSGTRDRGDETQYF,TGTGCCAGCAGTGGGACCAGGGACAGGGGGGATGAGACCCAGTACTTC
.,many,TRBV3-1,TRBJ1-3,CASSGPPGNTIYF,TGTGCCAGCAGCGGCCCACCTGGAAACACCATATATTTT
.,.,TRBV9,TRBJ2-7,CASSVDGGQAWEQYF,TGTGCCAGCAGCGTAGACGGGGGACAAGCTTGGGAGCAGTACTTC
TRBD2,many,TRBV29-1,TRBJ2-1,CSVGGSTYNEQFF,TGCAGCGTTGGCGGGAGCACCTACAATGAGCAGTTCTTC
.,.,TRBV4-1,TRBJ2-2,CASSLGGYYTGELFF,TGCGCCAGCAGCCTAGGGGGGTACTACACCGGGGAGCTGTTTTTT
.,many,TRBV12-3/TRBV12-4,TRBJ1-1,CASSLRTVTKGVTEAFF,TGTGCCAGCAGTTTACGGACAGTCACCAAGGGCGTAACTGAAGCTTTCTTT
.,many,TRBV5-1,TRBJ2-3,CASSSLGQPPTDTQYF,TGCGCCAGCAGCTCACTCGGGCAGCCCCCCACAGATACGCAGTATTTT
TRBD2,many,TRBV6-1,TRBJ2-1,CASSGGLPTSGSYNEQFF,TGTGCCAGCAGTGGGGGACTCCCGACTAGCGGGAGCTACAATGAGCAGTTCTTC
.,many,TRBV7-2,TRBJ2-2,CASSLAGGGTNTGELFF,TGTGCCAGCAGCTTAGCGGGGGGCGGGACCAACACCGGGGAGCTGTTTTTT
.,many,TRBV6-1,TRBJ1-5,CASSDAGSGQPQHF,TGTGCCAGCAGTGACGCGGGGTCGGGTCAGCCCCAGCATTTT
.,many,TRBV20-1,TRBJ1-3,CSARGSGNTIYF,TGCAGTGCACGTGGCTCTGGAAACACCATATATTTT
.,many,TRBV6-1,TRBJ1-5,CASRLRAGFYSNQPQHF,TGTGCCAGCAGATTGAGGGCAGGGTTCTATAGCAATCAGCCCCAGCATTTT
.,many,TRBV30,TRBJ1-1,CALEVNTGPEKAFF,TGTGCCCTGGAGGTTAACACCGGCCCGGAGAAAGCTTTCTTT
.,many,TRBV6-6,TRBJ1-1,CASSYSRYTEAFF,TGTGCCAGCAGTTACTCACGGTACACTGAAGCTTTCTTT
TRBD2,.,TRBV6-4,TRBJ2-1,CASSPSGTYNEQFF,TGTGCCAGCAGTCCTAGCGGGACCTACAATGAGCAGTTCTTC
.,many,TRBV6-1,TRBJ1-2,CASSELPHGQGKGYTF,TGTGCCAGCAGTGAATTACCCCACGGGCAGGGGAAGGGCTACACCTTC